This T cell receptor (beta chain) was identified during a study of Graves' ophthalmopathy and Graves' hyperthyroidism. This CDR3 is built from 13 residues. Trimming at V came to 6 bases and at J to 1 base, leaving 5 bases not matched to a gene. Germline CDR1 reads DFQATT; CDR2 reads SNEGSKA (reference sequence). The authors amplified TCR beta CDR3 regions, and they did so from RNA transcripts for repertoire sequencing. Second-round multiplex PCR came after first-round RT-PCR with HTBI primers. One entry per CDR3 protein results from TCRdb running MiXCR on the multiplex PCR reads. The table lists over a million distinct CDR3 sequences, 35% to 40% of them singletons, with 11% in the top ten. This clonotype was recorded at least ten times.

The sample comprised peripheral blood or thyroid tissue (not recorded which). V and J are TRBV20-1 and TRBJ1-1; 7 nucleotides line up with TRBD1. The TCR comes from an adult man with Graves' hyperthyroidism. The CDR3: CSAKGAGNTEAFF. The CDR3 DNA reads as TGCAGTGCGAAGGGGGCTGGGAACACTGAAGCTTTCTTT.